Here is one T cell receptor beta chain with its context. The data originate from a study of blood T cell repertoires in COVID-19. Data came from immunoSEQ multiplex PCR; TCRdb stores just in-frame clones and leaves some out. This sample has about 240,000 clones, with roughly nine tenths found just once. V lost 5 bases and J lost 4, with 27 bases in between. The CDR3 is 19 residues long. The germline V gene encodes CDR1 SGHNT and CDR2 YENEEA. Source material: peripheral blood. This TCR derives from a woman aged 45-65 years with COVID-19, enrolled during active disease. The chain combines TRBV11-3 with TRBJ2-4; a possible D gene is TRBD2 (6 bases). The CDR3 nucleotides read TGTGCCAGCAGCCTCGGCGAAATCGGGCTACGGGGGAGGAAAAACATTCAGTACTTC. This sequence encodes CASSLGEIGLRGRKNIQYF.